Sequencing of this T cell receptor (beta chain) was carried out in a study of blood T cells in healthy people across ages. The authors extracted at least 6 micrograms of total RNA per sample. Trimming shortened V by 1 base and J by 0 bases, and 10 bases separated the two germline ends. CDR3 size: 16 residues. Germline V gene lookup returns CDR1 LNHDA and CDR2 SQIVND (reference sequence). A sample-barcoded 5' primer and a J-beta primer mix were used in a second PCR of roughly 6 to 11 cycles. Sequencing of every sample gave 2.5 million or more CDR3-containing paired-end reads. Using its own MiXCR run on the 5' RACE reads, TCRdb lists one record per CDR3 protein. The sample includes roughly 800,000 distinct CDR3 sequences, roughly 24% seen only once; the top ten take around 2.9%. These data are also associated with another study on T cells of mothers and their children.

The sample taken for sequencing was blood. This receptor was identified in a boy between 10 and 17 years old in good health. The J gene is TRBJ2-1, the V gene TRBV19; D gene uncertain. The CDR3 is CASSIARLGSYNEQFF. DNA for the CDR3: TGTGCCAGTAGTATAGCGAGGCTAGGCTCCTACAATGAGCAGTTCTTC.